This T cell receptor beta chain comes out of a study of control samples from healthy donors and cancer patients. CDR1 and CDR2 from the germline V gene are SGHVS and FQNEAQ. The V gene lost 0 bases and the J gene lost 5 bases, with 13 bases spanning the gap. This CDR3 spans 15 amino acids. Measured with immunoSEQ multiplex PCR; TCRdb has only the in-frame clones, and not every one. The sample has 100,000 or so clones, approximately 81% seen once; the top ten hold about 10%. The chain links TRBV7-8 to TRBJ2-5; tentative D call: TRBD1 (5 bases). The TCR comes from a woman in her twenties or thirties in good health. What was sequenced was blood. CDR3: CASSLAGVAVETQYF. DNA of the CDR3: TGTGCCAGCAGCTTAGCAGGGGTTGCGGTGGAGACCCAGTACTTC.